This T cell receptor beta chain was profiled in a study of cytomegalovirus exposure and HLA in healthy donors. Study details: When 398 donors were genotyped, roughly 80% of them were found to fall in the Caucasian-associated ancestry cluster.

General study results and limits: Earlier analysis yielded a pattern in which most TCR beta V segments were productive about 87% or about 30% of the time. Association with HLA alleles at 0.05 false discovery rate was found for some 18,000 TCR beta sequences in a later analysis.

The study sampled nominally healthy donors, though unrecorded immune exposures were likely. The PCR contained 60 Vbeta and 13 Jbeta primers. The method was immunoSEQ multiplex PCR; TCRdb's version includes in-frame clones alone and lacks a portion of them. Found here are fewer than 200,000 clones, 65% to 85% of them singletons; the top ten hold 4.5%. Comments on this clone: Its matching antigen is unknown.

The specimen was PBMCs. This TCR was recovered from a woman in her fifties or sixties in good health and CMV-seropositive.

Written as DNA, the CDR3 is TGCGCCAGCAGTGATAAGGACAGAATTTCACCCCTCCACTTT. It translates to CASSDKDRISPLHF. This rearrangement joins TRBV10-2 to TRBJ1-6, with a tentative D call TRBD1 (6 bases). The germline V and J ends were trimmed by 3 bases and 9 bases, with 12 bases remaining between them. The CDR3 consists of 14 residues. Germline V CDR1 and CDR2: WSHSY, SAAADI.